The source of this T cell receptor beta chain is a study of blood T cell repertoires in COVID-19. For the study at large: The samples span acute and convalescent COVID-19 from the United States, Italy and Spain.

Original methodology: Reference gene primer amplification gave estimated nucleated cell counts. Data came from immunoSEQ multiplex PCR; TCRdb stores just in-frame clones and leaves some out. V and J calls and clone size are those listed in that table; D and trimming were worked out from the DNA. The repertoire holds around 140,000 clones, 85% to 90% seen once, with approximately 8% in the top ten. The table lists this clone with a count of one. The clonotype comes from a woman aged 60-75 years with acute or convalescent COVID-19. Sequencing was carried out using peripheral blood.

CDR3 sequence reads: CASSALGATTYEQYF. As DNA, the CDR3 is TGTGCCAGCAGTGCCCTAGGGGCTACCACCTACGAGCAGTACTTC. This chain uses TRBV28 with TRBJ2-7, with D possibly matching TRBD1 (5 bases). The CDR3 totals 15 residues. CDR1 and CDR2 (germline): MDHEN, SYDVKM. V lost 5 bases and J 2 bases, leaving 16 bases between the germline ends.